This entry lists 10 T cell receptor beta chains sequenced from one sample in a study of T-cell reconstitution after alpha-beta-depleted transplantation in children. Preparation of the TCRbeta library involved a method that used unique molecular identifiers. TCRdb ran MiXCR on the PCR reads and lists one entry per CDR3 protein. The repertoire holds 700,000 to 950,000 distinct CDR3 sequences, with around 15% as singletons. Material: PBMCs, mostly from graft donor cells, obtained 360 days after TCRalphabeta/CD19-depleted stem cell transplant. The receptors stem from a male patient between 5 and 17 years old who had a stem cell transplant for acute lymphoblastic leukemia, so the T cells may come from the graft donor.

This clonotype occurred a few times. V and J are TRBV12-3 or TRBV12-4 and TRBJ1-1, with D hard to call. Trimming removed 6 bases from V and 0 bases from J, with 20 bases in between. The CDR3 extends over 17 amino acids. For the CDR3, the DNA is TGTGCCAGCAGCCCCCGAGGGAGCGCGGGCATGAACACTGAAGCTTTCTTT. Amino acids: CASSPRGSAGMNTEAFF.

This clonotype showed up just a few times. The CDR3 sequence: CASSSRTGVRAGTDTQYF. The CDR3 region has the DNA TGCGCCAGCAGCTCAAGGACAGGGGTTCGAGCGGGCACAGATACGCAGTATTTT. The chain has TRBV5-1 and TRBJ2-3; 9 bases map to TRBD1. Germline-derived CDR1 and CDR2 are SGHRS and YFSETQ. The ends lost 3 bases at V and 1 base at J; junction bases unmatched: 12. CDR3 length: 18 residues.

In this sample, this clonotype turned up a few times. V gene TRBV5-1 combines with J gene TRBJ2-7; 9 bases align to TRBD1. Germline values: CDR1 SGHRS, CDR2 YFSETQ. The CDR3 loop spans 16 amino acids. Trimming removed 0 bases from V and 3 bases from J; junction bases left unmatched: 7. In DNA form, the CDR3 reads TGCGCCAGCAGCTTGGTAACCGGGACAGGGTACTACGAGCAGTACTTC. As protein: CASSLVTGTGYYEQYF.

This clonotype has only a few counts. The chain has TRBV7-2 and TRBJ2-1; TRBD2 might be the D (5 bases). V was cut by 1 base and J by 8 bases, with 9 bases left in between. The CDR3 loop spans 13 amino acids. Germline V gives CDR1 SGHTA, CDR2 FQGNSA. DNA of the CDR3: TGTGCCAGCAGCTTAGTGCGGGTCGATGAGCAGTTCTTC. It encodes CASSLVRVDEQFF.

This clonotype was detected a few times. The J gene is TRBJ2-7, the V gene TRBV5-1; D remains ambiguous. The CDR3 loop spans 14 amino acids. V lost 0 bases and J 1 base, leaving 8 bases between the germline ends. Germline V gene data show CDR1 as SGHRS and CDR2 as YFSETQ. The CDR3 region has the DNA TGCGCCAGCAGCTTGGAGGAAATTTCCTACGAGCAGTACTTC. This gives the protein CASSLEEISYEQYF. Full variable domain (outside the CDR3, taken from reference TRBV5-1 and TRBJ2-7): KAGVTQTPRYLIKTRGQQVTLSCSPISGHRSVSWYQQTPGQGLQFLFEYFSETQRNKGNFPGRFSGRQFSNSRSEMNVSTLELGDSALYLCASSLEEISYEQYFGPGTRLTVT.

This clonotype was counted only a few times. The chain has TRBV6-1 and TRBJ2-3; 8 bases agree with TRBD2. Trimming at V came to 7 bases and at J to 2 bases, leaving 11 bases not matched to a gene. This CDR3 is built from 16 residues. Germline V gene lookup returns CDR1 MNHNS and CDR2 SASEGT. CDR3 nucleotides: TGTGCCAGCACCCCGTCAGCGGGAGAGGTCACAGATACGCAGTATTTT. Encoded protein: CASTPSAGEVTDTQYF.

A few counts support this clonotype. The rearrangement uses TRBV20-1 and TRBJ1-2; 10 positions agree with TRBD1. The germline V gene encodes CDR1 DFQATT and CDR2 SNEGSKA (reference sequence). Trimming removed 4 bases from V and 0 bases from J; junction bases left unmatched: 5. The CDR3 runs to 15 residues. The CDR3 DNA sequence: TGCAGTGCTACGGACAGGGGGAAGGCTAACTATGGCTACACCTTC. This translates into CSATDRGKANYGYTF.

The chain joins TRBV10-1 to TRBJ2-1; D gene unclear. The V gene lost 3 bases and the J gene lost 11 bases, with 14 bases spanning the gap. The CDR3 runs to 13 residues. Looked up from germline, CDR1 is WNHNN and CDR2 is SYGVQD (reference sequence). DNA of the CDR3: TGCGCCAGCAGTGACTCCCCGACCCGCAAGCAGTTCTTC. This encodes CASSDSPTRKQFF.

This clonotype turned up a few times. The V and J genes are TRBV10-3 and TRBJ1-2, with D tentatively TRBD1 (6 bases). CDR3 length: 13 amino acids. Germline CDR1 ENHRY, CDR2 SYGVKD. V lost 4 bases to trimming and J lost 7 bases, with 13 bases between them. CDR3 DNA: TGTGCCATCAGTGGATCAGGGACAACTGGCTACACCTTC. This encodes CAISGSGTTGYTF.

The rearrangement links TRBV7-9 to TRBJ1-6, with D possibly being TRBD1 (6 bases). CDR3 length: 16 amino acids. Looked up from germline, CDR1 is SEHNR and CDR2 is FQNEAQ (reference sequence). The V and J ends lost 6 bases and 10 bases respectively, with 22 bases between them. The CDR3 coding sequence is TGTGCCAGCAGTCTCCTGAACCGCCAGGGGCCCTCACCCCTCCACTTT. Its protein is CASSLLNRQGPSPLHF. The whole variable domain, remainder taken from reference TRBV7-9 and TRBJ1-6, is DTGVSQNPRHKITKRGQNVTFRCDPISEHNRLYWYRQTLGQGPEFLTYFQNEAQLEKSRLLSDRFSAERPKGSFSTLEIQRTEQGDSAMYLCASSLLNRQGPSPLHFGNGTRLTVT.